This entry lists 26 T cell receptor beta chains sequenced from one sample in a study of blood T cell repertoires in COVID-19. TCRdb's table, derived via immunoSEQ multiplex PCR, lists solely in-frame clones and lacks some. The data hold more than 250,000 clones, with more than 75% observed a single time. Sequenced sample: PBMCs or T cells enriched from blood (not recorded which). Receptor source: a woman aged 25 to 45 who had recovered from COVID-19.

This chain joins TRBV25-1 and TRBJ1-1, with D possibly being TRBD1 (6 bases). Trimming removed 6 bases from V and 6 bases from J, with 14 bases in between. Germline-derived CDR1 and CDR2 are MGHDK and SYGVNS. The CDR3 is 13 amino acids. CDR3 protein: CASRVTGYPEAFF. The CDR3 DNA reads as TGTGCCAGCAGGGTCACAGGGTATCCTGAAGCTTTCTTT.

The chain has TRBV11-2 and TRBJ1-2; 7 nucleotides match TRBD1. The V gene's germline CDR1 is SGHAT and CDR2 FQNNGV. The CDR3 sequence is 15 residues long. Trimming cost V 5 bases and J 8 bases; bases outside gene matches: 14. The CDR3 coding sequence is TGTGCCAGCAGCATGCCGGCACAGGGGTTAGGCGGCTACACCTTC. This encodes CASSMPAQGLGGYTF. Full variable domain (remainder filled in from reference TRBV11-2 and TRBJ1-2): EAGVAQSPRYKIIEKRQSVAFWCNPISGHATLYWYQQILGQGPKLLIQFQNNGVVDDSQLPKDRFSAERLKGVDSTLKIQPAKLEDSAVYLCASSMPAQGLGGYTFGSGTRLTVV.

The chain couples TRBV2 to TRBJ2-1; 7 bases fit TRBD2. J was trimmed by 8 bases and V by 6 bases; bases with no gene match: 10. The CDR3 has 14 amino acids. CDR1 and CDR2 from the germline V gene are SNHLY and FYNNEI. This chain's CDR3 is CASSRGGAGYEQFF. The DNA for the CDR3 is TGTGCCAGCAGCCGGGGTGGAGCGGGGTATGAGCAGTTCTTC.

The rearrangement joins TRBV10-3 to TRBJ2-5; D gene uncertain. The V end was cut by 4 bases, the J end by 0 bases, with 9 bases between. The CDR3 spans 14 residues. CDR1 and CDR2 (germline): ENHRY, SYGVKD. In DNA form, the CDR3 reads TGTGCCATCAGTGGGGCAACGTACCAAGAGACCCAGTACTTC. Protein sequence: CAISGATYQETQYF.

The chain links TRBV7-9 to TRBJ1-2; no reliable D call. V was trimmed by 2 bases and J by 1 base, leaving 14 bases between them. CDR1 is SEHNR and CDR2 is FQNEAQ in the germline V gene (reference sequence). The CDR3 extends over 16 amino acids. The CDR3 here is CASSLLELEDNYGYTF. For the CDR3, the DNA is TGTGCCAGCAGCTTATTGGAGCTTGAGGATAACTATGGCTACACCTTC.

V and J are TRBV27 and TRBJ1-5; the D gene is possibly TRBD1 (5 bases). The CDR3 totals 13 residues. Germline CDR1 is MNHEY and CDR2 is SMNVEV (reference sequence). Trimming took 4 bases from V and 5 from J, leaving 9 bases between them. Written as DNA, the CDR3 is TGTGCCAGCAGTTCAGGGCCTCATCAGCCCCAGCATTTT. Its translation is CASSSGPHQPQHF.

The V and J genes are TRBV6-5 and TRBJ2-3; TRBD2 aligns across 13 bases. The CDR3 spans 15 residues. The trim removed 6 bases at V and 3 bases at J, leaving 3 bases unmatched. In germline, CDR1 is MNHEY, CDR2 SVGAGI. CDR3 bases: TGTGCCAGCAGAACGGGACTAGCGGGGACAGATACGCAGTATTTT. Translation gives CASRTGLAGTDTQYF.

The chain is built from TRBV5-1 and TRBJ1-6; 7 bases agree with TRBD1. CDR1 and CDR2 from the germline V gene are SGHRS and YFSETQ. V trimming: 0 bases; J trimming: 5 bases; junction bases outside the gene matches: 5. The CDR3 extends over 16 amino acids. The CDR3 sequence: CASSLGDRKNNSPLHF. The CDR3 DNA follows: TGCGCCAGCAGCTTGGGGGACAGAAAAAATAATTCACCCCTCCACTTT. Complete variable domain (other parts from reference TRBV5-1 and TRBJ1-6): KAGVTQTPRYLIKTRGQQVTLSCSPISGHRSVSWYQQTPGQGLQFLFEYFSETQRNKGNFPGRFSGRQFSNSRSEMNVSTLELGDSALYLCASSLGDRKNNSPLHFGNGTRLTVT.

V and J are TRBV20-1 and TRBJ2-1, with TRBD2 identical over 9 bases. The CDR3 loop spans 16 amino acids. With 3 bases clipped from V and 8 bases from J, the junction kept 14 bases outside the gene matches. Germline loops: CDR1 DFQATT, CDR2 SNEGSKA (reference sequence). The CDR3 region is CSASWRGGGSFDEQFF. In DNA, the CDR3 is TGCAGTGCTAGTTGGCGGGGGGGCGGTTCATTTGATGAGCAGTTCTTC.

CDR3 bases: TGTGCCAGCAGTTTAAAGGGGCGATATGGCTACACCTTC. The encoded protein is CASSLKGRYGYTF. This rearrangement joins TRBV28 to TRBJ1-2; the D gene is possibly TRBD1 (5 bases). There are 13 residues in the CDR3. Germline CDR1 reads MDHEN; CDR2 reads SYDVKM. V lost 2 bases and J lost 5, with 9 bases in between.

The CDR3 spells CASSSLAGASTDTQYF. The CDR3 DNA follows: TGTGCCAGCAGCTCTCTAGCGGGGGCTAGCACAGATACGCAGTATTTT. The V and J genes are TRBV7-6 and TRBJ2-3, with 10 bases fitting TRBD2. The CDR3 extends over 16 amino acids. In germline, CDR1 is SGHVS, CDR2 FNYEAQ. The J segment lost 0 bases and the V segment lost 4 bases, leaving 4 bases of the junction unmatched.

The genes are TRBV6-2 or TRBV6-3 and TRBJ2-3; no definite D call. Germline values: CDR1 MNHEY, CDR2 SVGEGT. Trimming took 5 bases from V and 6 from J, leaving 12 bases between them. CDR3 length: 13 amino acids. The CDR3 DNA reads TGTGCCAGCAGTGCCTACTACTTCGATACGCAGTATTTT. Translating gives CASSAYYFDTQYF.

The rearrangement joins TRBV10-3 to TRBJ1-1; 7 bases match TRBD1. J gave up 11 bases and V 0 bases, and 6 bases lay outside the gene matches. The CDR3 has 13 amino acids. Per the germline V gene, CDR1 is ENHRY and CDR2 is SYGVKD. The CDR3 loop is CAISESVDRDAFF. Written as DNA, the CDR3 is TGTGCCATCAGTGAGTCAGTCGACAGGGACGCTTTCTTT.

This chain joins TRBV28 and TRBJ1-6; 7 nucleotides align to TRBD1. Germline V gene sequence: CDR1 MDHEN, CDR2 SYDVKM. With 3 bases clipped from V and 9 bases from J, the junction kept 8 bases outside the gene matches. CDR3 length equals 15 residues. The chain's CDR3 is CASSFRDRAGSPLHF. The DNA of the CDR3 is TGTGCCAGCAGTTTCAGGGACAGAGCAGGTTCACCCCTCCACTTT. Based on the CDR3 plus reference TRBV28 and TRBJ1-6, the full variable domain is DVKVTQSSRYLVKRTGEKVFLECVQDMDHENMFWYRQDPGLGLRLIYFSYDVKMKEKGDIPEGYSVSREKKERFSLILESASTNQTSMYLCASSFRDRAGSPLHFGNGTRLTVT.

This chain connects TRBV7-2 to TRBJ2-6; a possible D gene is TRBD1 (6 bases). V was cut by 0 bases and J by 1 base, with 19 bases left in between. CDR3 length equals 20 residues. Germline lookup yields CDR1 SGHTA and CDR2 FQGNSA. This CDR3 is CASSLAGLTGPSSGANVLTF. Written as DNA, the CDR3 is TGTGCCAGCAGCTTAGCAGGTCTGACAGGCCCTTCTTCTGGGGCCAACGTCCTGACTTTC.

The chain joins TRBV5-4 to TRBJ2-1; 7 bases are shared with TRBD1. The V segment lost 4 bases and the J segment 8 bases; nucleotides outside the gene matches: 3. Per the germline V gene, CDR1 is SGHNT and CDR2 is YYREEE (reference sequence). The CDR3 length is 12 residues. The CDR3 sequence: CASSHTGDEQFF. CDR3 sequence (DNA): TGTGCCAGCAGCCATACAGGGGATGAGCAGTTCTTC.

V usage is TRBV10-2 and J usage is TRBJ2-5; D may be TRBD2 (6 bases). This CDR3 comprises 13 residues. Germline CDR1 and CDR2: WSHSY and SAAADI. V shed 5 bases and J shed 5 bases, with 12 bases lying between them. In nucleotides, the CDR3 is TGCGCCAGCAGTTCCGGACGGGGGGAGACCCAGTACTTC. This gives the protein CASSSGRGETQYF.

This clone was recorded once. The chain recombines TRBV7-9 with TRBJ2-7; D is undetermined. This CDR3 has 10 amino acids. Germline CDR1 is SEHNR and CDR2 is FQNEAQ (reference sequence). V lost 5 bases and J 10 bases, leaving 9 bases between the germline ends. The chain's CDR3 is CASSGSVQYF. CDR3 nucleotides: TGTGCCAGCAGCGGCTCAGTTCAGTACTTC. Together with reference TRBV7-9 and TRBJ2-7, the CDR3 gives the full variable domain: DTGVSQNPRHKITKRGQNVTFRCDPISEHNRLYWYRQTLGQGPEFLTYFQNEAQLEKSRLLSDRFSAERPKGSFSTLEIQRTEQGDSAMYLCASSGSVQYFGPGTRLTVT.

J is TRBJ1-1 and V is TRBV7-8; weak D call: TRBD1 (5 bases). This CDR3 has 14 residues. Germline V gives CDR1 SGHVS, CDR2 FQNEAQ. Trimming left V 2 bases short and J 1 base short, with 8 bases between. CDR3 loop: CASSLSGQNTEAFF. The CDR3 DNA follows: TGTGCCAGCAGCTTATCTGGACAGAACACTGAAGCTTTCTTT. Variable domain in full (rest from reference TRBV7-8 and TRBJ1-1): GAGVSQSPRYKVAKRGQDVALRCDPISGHVSLFWYQQALGQGPEFLTYFQNEAQLDKSGLPSDRFFAERPEGSVSTLKIQRTQQEDSAVYLCASSLSGQNTEAFFGQGTRLTVV.

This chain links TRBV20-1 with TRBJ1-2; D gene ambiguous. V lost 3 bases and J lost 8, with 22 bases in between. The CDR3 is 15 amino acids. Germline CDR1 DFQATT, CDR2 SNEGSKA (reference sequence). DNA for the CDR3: TGCAGTGCTAGTGCCCTCGGGGAAAACACCTGGGGCTACACCTTC. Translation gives CSASALGENTWGYTF.

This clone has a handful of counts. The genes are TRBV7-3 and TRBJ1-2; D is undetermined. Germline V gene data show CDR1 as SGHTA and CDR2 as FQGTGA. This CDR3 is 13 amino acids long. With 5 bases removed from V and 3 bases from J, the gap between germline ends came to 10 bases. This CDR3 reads CASSHGRDYGYTF. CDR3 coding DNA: TGTGCCAGCAGCCATGGGCGAGACTATGGCTACACCTTC. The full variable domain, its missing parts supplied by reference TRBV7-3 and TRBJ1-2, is GAGVSQTPSNKVTEKGKYVELRCDPISGHTALYWYRQSLGQGPEFLIYFQGTGAADDSGLPNDRFFAVRPEGSVSTLKIQRTERGDSAVYLCASSHGRDYGYTFGSGTRLTVV.

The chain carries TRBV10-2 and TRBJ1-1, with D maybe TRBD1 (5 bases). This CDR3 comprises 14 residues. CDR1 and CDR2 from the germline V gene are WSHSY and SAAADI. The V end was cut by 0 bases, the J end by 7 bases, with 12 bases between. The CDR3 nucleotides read TGCGCCAGCAGTGAGTCGCGTCCCACAGGTGAAGCTTTCTTT. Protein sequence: CASSESRPTGEAFF.

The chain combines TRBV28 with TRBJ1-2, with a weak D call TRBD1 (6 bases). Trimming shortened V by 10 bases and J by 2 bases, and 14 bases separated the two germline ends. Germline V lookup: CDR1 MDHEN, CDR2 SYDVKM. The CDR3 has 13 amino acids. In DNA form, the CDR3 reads TGTGCCACCAAATACAGGGAGAACTATGGCTACACCTTC. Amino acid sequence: CATKYRENYGYTF.

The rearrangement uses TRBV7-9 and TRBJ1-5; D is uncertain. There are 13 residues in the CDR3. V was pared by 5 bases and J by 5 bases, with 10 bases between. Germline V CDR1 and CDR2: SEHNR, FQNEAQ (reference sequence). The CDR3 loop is CASSPGWDQPQHF. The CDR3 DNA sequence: TGTGCCAGCAGCCCGGGATGGGATCAGCCCCAGCATTTT.

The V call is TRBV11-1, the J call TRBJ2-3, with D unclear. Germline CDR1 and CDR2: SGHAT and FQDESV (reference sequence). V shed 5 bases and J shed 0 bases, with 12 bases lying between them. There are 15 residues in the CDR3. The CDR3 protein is CASSHAGRSTDTQYF. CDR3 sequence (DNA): TGTGCCAGCAGCCACGCTGGGCGCAGCACAGATACGCAGTATTTT.

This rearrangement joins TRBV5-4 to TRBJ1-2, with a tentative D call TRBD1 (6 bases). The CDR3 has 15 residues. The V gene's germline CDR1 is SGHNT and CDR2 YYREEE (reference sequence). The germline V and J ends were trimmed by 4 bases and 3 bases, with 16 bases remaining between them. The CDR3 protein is CASSNIRGAHYGYTF. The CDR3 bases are TGTGCCAGCAGCAACATCAGGGGTGCCCACTATGGCTACACCTTC.